A selection of T cell receptor beta chains follows, all from one sample in a study of T cell therapy after organ transplantation. Produced via immunoSEQ multiplex PCR; TCRdb's table is partial and in-frame only. In the table there are approximately 20,000 clones, around 81% of which are singletons. The antigens these receptors bind are not known. The sequences come from CD8+ T cells from blood, collected after autologous CMV-specific T cell therapy. Receptors originate from a human patient who had received a solid organ transplant and had CMV disease. The graft donor may account for some of the T cells. Both conserved end residues are part of each CDR3. D genes are given only for firm matches. Clone sizes are given selectively: once, few, many, or a class where the clone is expanded.

cdr3_length | clone_size | j_call | v_call | d_call | cdr3_aa | cdr3_nt
15 | . | TRBJ2-1 | TRBV6-4 | TRBD2 | CASSEGRGDHNEQFF | TGTGCCAGCAGTGAGGGGCGGGGGGACCACAATGAGCAGTTCTTC
14 | once | TRBJ1-1 | TRBV10-3 | . | CAISDGRGRTEAFF | TGTGCCATCAGTGATGGCCGGGGTCGAACTGAAGCTTTCTTT
12 | few | TRBJ1-1 | TRBV7-2 | . | CASSLFTLEAFF | TGTGCCAGCAGCTTGTTCACCCTTGAAGCTTTCTTT
13 | . | TRBJ2-1 | TRBV5-1 | . | CASSLDDFNEQFF | TGCGCCAGCAGCTTGGACGACTTCAATGAGCAGTTCTTC
13 | . | TRBJ1-1 | TRBV7-8 | . | CAGLSVGSTEAFF | TGTGCCGGGCTGTCGGTTGGTAGCACTGAAGCTTTCTTT
16 | few | TRBJ1-4 | TRBV15 | TRBD1 | CATSRSRGTGNEKLFF | TGTGCCACCAGCAGATCACGCGGGACAGGGAATGAAAAACTGTTTTTT
13 | . | TRBJ2-7 | TRBV6-5 | . | CASSLTGTYEQYF | TGTGCCAGCAGTTTAACAGGGACCTACGAGCAGTACTTC
15 | few | TRBJ1-3 | TRBV2 | . | CASSAGSLAGNTIYF | TGTGCCAGCAGTGCAGGGTCATTAGCTGGAAACACCATATATTTT
12 | . | TRBJ2-1 | TRBV9 | . | CASSVGGMEQFF | TGTGCCAGCAGCGTAGGGGGGATGGAGCAGTTCTTC
14 | . | TRBJ1-2 | TRBV5-1 | TRBD1 | CASSQQTGGDGYTF | TGCGCCAGCAGCCAGCAGACAGGGGGGGATGGCTACACCTTC
13 | . | TRBJ2-1 | TRBV7-9 | . | CASSLHSSNEQFF | TGTGCCAGCAGCTTACACTCCTCCAATGAGCAGTTCTTC
16 | few | TRBJ2-7 | TRBV19 | . | CASSSVEAVGGYEQYF | TGTGCCAGTAGCTCAGTCGAGGCGGTGGGGGGCTACGAGCAGTACTTC
14 | . | TRBJ2-7 | TRBV2 | . | CASSSGPLSYEQYF | TGTGCCAGCAGTTCGGGACCCCTCTCCTACGAGCAGTACTTC
13 | . | TRBJ2-2 | TRBV30 | TRBD1 | CAWGTGVTGELFF | TGTGCCTGGGGGACAGGGGTAACCGGGGAGCTGTTTTTT
12 | few | TRBJ2-7 | TRBV18 | . | CASSPSVNEQYF | TGTGCCAGCTCACCATCTGTGAACGAGCAGTACTTC
13 | . | TRBJ1-2 | TRBV6-5 | . | CASSRRGFYDYTF | TGTGCCAGCAGCAGGAGGGGTTTCTACGACTACACCTTC
17 | . | TRBJ1-4 | TRBV11-3 | TRBD1 | CASLIGTGSFDWEKLFF | TGTGCCAGCCTTATAGGGACAGGGTCTTTTGACTGGGAGAAACTGTTTTTT
15 | few | TRBJ1-5 | TRBV6-5 | . | CASSLAGFSNQPQHF | TGTGCCAGCAGTTTGGCGGGCTTTAGCAATCAGCCCCAGCATTTT
13 | . | TRBJ1-2 | TRBV15 | . | CATSSRSLYGYTF | TGTGCCACCAGCAGCAGGAGTCTCTATGGCTACACCTTC
13 | . | TRBJ2-7 | TRBV7-2 | . | CASSWGHLYEQYF | TGTGCCAGCAGCTGGGGACATCTCTACGAGCAGTACTTC
18 | . | TRBJ2-5 | TRBV7-9 | . | CASSLPDGASDNQETQYF | TGTGCCAGCAGCTTACCCGACGGGGCTAGCGACAACCAAGAGACCCAGTACTTC
13 | . | TRBJ2-2 | TRBV6-4 | . | CASSDSSSGELFF | TGTGCCAGCAGTGACTCTAGCTCCGGGGAGCTGTTTTTT
16 | . | TRBJ2-7 | TRBV5-6 | TRBD2 | CASSLGGTSGTYEQYF | TGTGCCAGCAGCTTGGGAGGGACTAGCGGGACGTACGAGCAGTACTTC
14 | . | TRBJ2-1 | TRBV30 | . | CAWSVGAGYNEQFF | TGTGCCTGGAGTGTTGGCGCTGGATACAATGAGCAGTTCTTC
16 | medium-sized | TRBJ2-7 | TRBV19 | TRBD1 | CASSILQTGGLDEQYF | TGTGCCAGTAGTATTCTTCAGACAGGGGGTTTAGACGAGCAGTACTTC
15 | . | TRBJ2-2 | TRBV7-7 | TRBD1 | CASSFGTGSTGELFF | TGTGCTAGCAGCTTCGGGACAGGGTCCACCGGGGAGCTGTTTTTT
13 | . | TRBJ1-1 | TRBV4-1 | . | CASSQDARTEAFF | TGCGCCAGCAGCCAAGACGCGAGGACTGAAGCTTTCTTT
18 | . | TRBJ2-7 | TRBV27 | TRBD2 | CASSLSAALAGAPGEQYF | TGTGCCAGCAGTTTATCGGCGGCTCTAGCGGGGGCCCCTGGCGAGCAGTACTTC
13 | . | TRBJ1-1 | TRBV7-9 | . | CASSLSMNTEAFF | TGTGCCAGCAGCTTATCTATGAACACTGAAGCTTTCTTT
15 | . | TRBJ2-1 | TRBV19 | . | CASSIGLNSYNEQFF | TGTGCCAGTAGTATCGGCCTTAACTCCTACAATGAGCAGTTCTTC
15 | few | TRBJ1-2 | TRBV2 | TRBD1 | CASREGTGVYYGYTF | TGTGCCAGCAGGGAAGGGACAGGGGTTTACTATGGCTACACCTTC
13 | few | TRBJ1-1 | TRBV4-3 | . | CASSQEENTEAFF | TGCGCCAGCAGCCAAGAGGAGAACACTGAAGCTTTCTTT
12 | . | TRBJ2-7 | TRBV18 | . | CASSYRDFEQYF | TGTGCCAGCTCATACAGGGATTTCGAGCAGTACTTC
16 | . | TRBJ2-3 | TRBV5-5 | TRBD2 | CASSLAGTSGADTQYF | TGTGCCAGCAGCTTGGCAGGGACTAGCGGGGCAGATACGCAGTATTTT
14 | . | TRBJ2-2 | TRBV29-1 | . | CSVERAGNTGELFF | TGCAGCGTTGAAAGGGCAGGGAACACCGGGGAGCTGTTTTTT
13 | . | TRBJ2-1 | TRBV6-1 | TRBD2 | CASIGLAGAEQFF | TGTGCCAGCATTGGGCTAGCGGGAGCGGAGCAGTTCTTC
15 | . | TRBJ2-3 | TRBV7-3 | . | CASSQGTLGTDTQYF | TGTGCCAGCAGCCAAGGGACCCTGGGGACAGATACGCAGTATTTT
16 | . | TRBJ2-1 | TRBV2 | . | CASSVNGLNSYNEQFF | TGTGCCAGCAGTGTTAACGGGCTAAACTCCTACAATGAGCAGTTCTTC
12 | . | TRBJ2-2 | TRBV5-1 | . | CASGPSGGELFF | TGCGCCAGTGGCCCCTCCGGCGGGGAGCTGTTTTTT
14 | . | TRBJ1-1 | TRBV11-2 | . | CASSHGSGLVEAFF | TGTGCCAGCAGCCATGGGTCAGGACTTGTTGAAGCTTTCTTT
16 | . | TRBJ1-2 | TRBV28 | TRBD1 | CASRFPGTGGFYGYTF | TGTGCCAGCAGGTTCCCTGGGACAGGGGGTTTCTATGGCTACACCTTC
14 | . | TRBJ1-2 | TRBV19 | . | CASSTGRGLYGYTF | TGTGCCAGTAGTACCGGGCGGGGACTCTATGGCTACACCTTC
17 | few | TRBJ2-6 | TRBV19 | . | CASSPQGFSSGANVLTF | TGTGCCAGTAGTCCACAGGGCTTTTCATCTGGGGCCAACGTCCTGACTTTC
17 | medium-sized | TRBJ2-2 | TRBV7-9 | TRBD1 | CASSLTGASLNTGELFF | TGTGCCAGCAGCTTAACAGGGGCTAGTTTAAACACCGGGGAGCTGTTTTTT
12 | . | TRBJ2-1 | TRBV30 | . | CAWSITAREQFF | TGTGCCTGGAGTATCACAGCCCGCGAGCAGTTCTTC
18 | . | TRBJ2-5 | TRBV7-8 | TRBD1 | CASSLPVERQGTQETQYF | TGTGCCAGCAGCTTACCCGTAGAGAGACAGGGGACCCAAGAGACCCAGTACTTC
13 | . | TRBJ1-2 | TRBV2 | . | CASSPGPRAGYTF | TGTGCCAGCAGTCCCGGCCCGAGGGCAGGCTACACCTTC
17 | . | TRBJ2-1 | TRBV27 | . | CASSLSVGGAGYNEQFF | TGTGCCAGCAGTTTATCGGTAGGGGGCGCGGGATACAATGAGCAGTTCTTC
14 | once | TRBJ2-7 | TRBV7-8 | . | CASSQTPLANEQYF | TGTGCCAGCAGCCAAACGCCCCTAGCAAACGAGCAGTACTTC
16 | . | TRBJ1-1 | TRBV11-2 | . | CASSLGLGRMNTEAFF | TGTGCCAGCAGCTTAGGTCTCGGCAGAATGAACACTGAAGCTTTCTTT
16 | . | TRBJ2-3 | TRBV7-6 | TRBD1 | CASSLGAGQGTDTQYF | TGTGCCAGCAGCTTAGGGGCGGGACAGGGGACAGATACGCAGTATTTT
12 | . | TRBJ2-7 | TRBV4-1 | . | CASSQDYYEQYF | TGCGCCAGCAGCCAAGACTATTACGAGCAGTACTTC
13 | . | TRBJ2-7 | TRBV2 | . | CASSVVSHYEQYF | TGTGCCAGCAGTGTAGTGAGTCACTACGAGCAGTACTTC
14 | . | TRBJ1-3 | TRBV9 | . | CASSDTGSGNTIYF | TGTGCCAGCAGCGATACAGGGTCGGGAAACACCATATATTTT